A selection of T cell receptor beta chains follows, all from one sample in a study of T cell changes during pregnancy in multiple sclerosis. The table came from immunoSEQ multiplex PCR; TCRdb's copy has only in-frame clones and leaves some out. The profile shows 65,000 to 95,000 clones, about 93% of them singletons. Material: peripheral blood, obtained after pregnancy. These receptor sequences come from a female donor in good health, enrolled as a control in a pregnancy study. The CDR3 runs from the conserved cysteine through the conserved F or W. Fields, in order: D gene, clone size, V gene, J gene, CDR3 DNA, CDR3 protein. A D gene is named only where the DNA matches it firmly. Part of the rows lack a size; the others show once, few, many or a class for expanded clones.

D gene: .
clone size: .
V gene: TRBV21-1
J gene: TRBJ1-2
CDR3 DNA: TGTGCCAGCAGGGGGGACAGTTTGAACGGCTACACCTTC
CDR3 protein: CASRGDSLNGYTF

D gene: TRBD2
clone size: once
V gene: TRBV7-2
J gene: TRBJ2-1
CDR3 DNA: TGTGCCAGCAGCTTACAGGCCTGGAGCCTGGGAGGGTCCTACAATGAGCAGTTCTTC
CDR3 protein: CASSLQAWSLGGSYNEQFF

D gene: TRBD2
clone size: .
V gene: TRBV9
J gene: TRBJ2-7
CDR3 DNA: TGTGCCAGCAGCGTAGGGGTTAGCGGGGAACCCTACGAGCAGTACTTC
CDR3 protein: CASSVGVSGEPYEQYF

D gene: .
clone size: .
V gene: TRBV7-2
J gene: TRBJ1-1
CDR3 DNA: TGTGCCAGCAGCTTTGTGGGGGGGAACACTGAAGCTTTCTTT
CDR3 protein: CASSFVGGNTEAFF

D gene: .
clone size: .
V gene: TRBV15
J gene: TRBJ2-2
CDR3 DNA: TGTGCCATCTCCCGGGGCACCGGGGAGCTGTTTTTT
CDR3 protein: CAISRGTGELFF

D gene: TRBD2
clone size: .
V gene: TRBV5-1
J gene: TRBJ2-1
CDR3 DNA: TGCGCCAGCAGCTTGGCTAGCGGGAGTTACAATGAGCAGTTCTTC
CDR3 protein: CASSLASGSYNEQFF

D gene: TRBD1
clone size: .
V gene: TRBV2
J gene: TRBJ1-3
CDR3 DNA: TGTGCCAGCATGATCACAGGGGGCGTAAACACCATATATTTT
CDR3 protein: CASMITGGVNTIYF

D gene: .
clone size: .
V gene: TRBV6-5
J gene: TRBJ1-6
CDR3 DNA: TGTGCCAGCAGTTGGACAGCTGGATCACCCCTCCACTTT
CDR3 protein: CASSWTAGSPLHF

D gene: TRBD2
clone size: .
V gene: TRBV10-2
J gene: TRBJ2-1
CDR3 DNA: TGCGCCAGCATAGGGAATAGCGGGGTTGACTCCTACAATGAGCAGTTCTTC
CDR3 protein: CASIGNSGVDSYNEQFF

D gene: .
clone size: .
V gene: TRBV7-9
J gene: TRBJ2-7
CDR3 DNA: TGTGCCAGCAGCAAGACAGGTGCCCACTCCTACGAGCAGTACTTC
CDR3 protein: CASSKTGAHSYEQYF

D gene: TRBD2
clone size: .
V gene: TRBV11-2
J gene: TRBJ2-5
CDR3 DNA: TGTGCCAGCAGCTTAGCGCTAGCGGGGGGAGAGACCCAGTACTTC
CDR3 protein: CASSLALAGGETQYF

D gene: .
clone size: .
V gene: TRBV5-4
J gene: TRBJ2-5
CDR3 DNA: TGTGCCAGCAGCTTGGACATCCAAGAGACCCAGTACTTC
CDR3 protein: CASSLDIQETQYF

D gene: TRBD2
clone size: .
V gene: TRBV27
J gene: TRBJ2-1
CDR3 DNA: TGTGCCAGCAGTTTATCTAGCGGGAGGAGTATCGGTGAGCAGTTCTTC
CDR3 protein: CASSLSSGRSIGEQFF

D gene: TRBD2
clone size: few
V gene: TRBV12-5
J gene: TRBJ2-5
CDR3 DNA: TGTGCTAGTGGTTTTATACGGGGGGGGACCCAGTACTTC
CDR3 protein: CASGFIRGGTQYF